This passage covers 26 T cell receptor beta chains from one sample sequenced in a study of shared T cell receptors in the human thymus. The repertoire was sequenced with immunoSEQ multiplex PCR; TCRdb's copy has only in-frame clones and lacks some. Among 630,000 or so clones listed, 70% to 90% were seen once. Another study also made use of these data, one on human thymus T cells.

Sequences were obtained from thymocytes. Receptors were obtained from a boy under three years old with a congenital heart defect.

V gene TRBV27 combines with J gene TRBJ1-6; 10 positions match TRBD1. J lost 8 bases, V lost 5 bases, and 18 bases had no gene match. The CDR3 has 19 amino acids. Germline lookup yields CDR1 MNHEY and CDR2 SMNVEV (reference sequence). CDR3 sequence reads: CASSGRGPSLGQGHSPLHF. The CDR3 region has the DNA TGTGCCAGCAGTGGGAGGGGACCCTCGTTGGGACAGGGGCATTCACCCCTCCACTTT.

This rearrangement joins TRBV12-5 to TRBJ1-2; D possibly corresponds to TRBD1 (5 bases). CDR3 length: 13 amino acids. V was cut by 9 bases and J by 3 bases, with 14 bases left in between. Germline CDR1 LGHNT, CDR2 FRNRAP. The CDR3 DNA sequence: TGTGCTAGCTGCCCAGGGATGGACTATGGCTACACCTTC. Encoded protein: CASCPGMDYGYTF.

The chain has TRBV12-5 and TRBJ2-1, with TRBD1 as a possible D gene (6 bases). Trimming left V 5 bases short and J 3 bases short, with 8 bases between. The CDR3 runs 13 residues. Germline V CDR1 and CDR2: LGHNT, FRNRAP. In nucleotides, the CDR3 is TGTGCTAGTGGTGTGGACAGCTACAATGAGCAGTTCTTC. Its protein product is CASGVDSYNEQFF.

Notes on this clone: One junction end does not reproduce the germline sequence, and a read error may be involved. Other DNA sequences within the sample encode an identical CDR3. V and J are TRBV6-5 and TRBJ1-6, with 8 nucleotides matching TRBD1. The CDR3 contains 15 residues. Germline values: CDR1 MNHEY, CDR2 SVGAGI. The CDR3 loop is CASSSTGGMYSPLHF. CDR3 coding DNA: TGTGCCAGCAGTTCAACAGGGGGGATGTATTCCCCCCTCCACTTT.

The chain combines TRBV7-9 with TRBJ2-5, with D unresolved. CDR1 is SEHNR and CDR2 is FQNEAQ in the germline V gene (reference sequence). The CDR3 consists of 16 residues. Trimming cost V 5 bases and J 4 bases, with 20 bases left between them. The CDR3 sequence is CASSPNTLLGRETQYF. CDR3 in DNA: TGTGCCAGCAGCCCTAATACCCTCCTAGGAAGAGAGACCCAGTACTTC.

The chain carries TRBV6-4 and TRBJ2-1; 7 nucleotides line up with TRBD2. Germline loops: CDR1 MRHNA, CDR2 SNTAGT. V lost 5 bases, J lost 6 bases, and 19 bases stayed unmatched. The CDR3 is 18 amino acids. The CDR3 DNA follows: TGTGCCAGCAGTCAGGCTCACCGACTAGCAGATTATACCAATGAGCAGTTCTTC. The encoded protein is CASSQAHRLADYTNEQFF.

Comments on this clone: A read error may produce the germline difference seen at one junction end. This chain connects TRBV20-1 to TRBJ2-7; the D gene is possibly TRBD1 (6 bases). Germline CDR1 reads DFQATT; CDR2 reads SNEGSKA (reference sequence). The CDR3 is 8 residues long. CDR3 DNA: TGCAGTGCTACAGGACAGAACTTC. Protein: CSATGQNF.

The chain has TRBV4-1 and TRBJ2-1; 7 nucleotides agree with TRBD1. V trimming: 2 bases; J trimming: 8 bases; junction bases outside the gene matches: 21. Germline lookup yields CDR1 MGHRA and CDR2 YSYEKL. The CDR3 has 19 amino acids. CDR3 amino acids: CASSQNLVGQNRPHYEQFF. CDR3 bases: TGCGCCAGCAGCCAAAACCTTGTGGGACAGAACCGCCCGCACTATGAGCAGTTCTTC.

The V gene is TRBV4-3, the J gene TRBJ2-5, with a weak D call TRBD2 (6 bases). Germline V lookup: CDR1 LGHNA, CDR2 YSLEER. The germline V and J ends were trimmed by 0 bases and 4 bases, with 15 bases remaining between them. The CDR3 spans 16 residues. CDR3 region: CASSQDCSGRGETQYF. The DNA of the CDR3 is TGCGCCAGCAGCCAAGATTGTAGCGGACGCGGAGAGACCCAGTACTTC.

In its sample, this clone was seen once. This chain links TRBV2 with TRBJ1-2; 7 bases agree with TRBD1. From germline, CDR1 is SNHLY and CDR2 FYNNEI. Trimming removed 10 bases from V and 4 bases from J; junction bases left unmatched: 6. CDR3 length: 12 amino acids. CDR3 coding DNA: TGTGCCAACACGACAGGGACCTATGGCTACACCTTC. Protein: CANTTGTYGYTF. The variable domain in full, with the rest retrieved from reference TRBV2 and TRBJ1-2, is EPEVTQTPSHQVTQMGQEVILRCVPISNHLYFYWYRQILGQKVEFLVSFYNNEISEKSEIFDDQFSVERPDGSNFTLKIRSTKLEDSAMYFCANTTGTYGYTFGSGTRLTVV.

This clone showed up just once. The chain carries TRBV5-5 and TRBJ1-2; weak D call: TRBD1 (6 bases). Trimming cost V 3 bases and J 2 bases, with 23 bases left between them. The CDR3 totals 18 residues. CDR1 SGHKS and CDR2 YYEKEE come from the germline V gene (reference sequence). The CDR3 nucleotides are TGTGCCAGCAGCTCCCACTCCCCGCGACAGGCTATAAACTATGGCTACACCTTC. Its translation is CASSSHSPRQAINYGYTF. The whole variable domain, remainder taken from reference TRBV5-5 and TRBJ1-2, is DAGVTQSPTHLIKTRGQQVTLRCSPISGHKSVSWYQQVLGQGPQFIFQYYEKEERGRGNFPDRFSARQFPNYSSELNVNALLLGDSALYLCASSSHSPRQAINYGYTFGSGTRLTVV.

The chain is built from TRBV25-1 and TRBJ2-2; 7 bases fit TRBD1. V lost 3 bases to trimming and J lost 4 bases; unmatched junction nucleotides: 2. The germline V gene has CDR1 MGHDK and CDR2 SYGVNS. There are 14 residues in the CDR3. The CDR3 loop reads CASSETGSTGELFF. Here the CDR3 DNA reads TGTGCCAGCAGTGAGACAGGGAGCACCGGGGAGCTGTTTTTT.

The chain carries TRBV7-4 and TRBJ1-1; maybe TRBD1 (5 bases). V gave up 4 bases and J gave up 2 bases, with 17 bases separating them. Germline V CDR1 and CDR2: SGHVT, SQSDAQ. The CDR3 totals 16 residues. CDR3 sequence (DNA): TGTGCCAGCAGCTCCCCGGGGGGTCCAGCAAACACTGAAGCTTTCTTT. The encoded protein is CASSSPGGPANTEAFF.

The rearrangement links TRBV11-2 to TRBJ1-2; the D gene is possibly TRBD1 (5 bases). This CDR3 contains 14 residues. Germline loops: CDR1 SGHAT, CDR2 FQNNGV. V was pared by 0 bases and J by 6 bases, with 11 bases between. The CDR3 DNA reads TGTGCCAGCAGCTTAGATCACGGGGGTGATGGCTACACCTTC. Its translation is CASSLDHGGDGYTF.

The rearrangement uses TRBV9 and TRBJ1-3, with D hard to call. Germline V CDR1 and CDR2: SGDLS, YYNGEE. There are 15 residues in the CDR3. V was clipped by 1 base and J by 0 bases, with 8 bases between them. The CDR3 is CASSVSGSSGNTIYF. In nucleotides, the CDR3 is TGTGCCAGCAGCGTATCCGGGTCCTCTGGAAACACCATATATTTT. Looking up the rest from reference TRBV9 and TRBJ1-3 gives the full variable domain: DSGVTQTPKHLITATGQRVTLRCSPRSGDLSVYWYQQSLDQGLQFLIQYYNGEERAKGNILERFSAQQFPDLHSELNLSSLELGDSALYFCASSVSGSSGNTIYFGEGSWLTVV.

CDR3 sequence: CATSRDQDRDTEAFF. CDR3 nucleotides: TGTGCCACCAGCAGAGATCAAGACAGGGACACTGAAGCTTTCTTT. The V call is TRBV15, the J call TRBJ1-1, with 7 bases aligning to TRBD1. The CDR3 is 15 residues long. Germline V gene data show CDR1 as LNHNV and CDR2 as YYDKDF (reference sequence). J lost 3 bases, V lost 0 bases, and 4 bases had no gene match.

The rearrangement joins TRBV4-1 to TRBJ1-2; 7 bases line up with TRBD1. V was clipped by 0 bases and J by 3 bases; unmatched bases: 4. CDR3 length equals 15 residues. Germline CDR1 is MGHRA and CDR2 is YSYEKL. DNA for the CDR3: TGCGCCAGCAGCCAAGATAGGGACAGAGACTATGGCTACACCTTC. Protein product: CASSQDRDRDYGYTF.

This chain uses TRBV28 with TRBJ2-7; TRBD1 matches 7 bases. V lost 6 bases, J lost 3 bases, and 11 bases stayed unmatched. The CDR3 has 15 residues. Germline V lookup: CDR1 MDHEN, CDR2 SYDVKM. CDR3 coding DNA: TGTGCCAGCAGCCCCGCCCGGGACAGACTCTACGAGCAGTACTTC. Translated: CASSPARDRLYEQYF.

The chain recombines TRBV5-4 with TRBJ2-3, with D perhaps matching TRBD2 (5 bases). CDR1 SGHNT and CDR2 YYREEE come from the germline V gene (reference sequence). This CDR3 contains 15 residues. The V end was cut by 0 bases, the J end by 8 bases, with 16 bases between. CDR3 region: CASSLEMENRGTQYF. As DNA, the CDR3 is TGTGCCAGCAGCTTGGAGATGGAAAACCGGGGTACGCAGTATTTT.

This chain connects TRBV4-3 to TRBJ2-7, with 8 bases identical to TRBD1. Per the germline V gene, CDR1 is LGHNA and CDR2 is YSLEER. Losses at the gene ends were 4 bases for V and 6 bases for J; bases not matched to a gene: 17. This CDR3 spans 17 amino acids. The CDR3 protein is CASSRIIGQGGFGEQYF. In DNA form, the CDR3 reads TGCGCCAGCAGCCGGATAATTGGACAGGGCGGATTTGGCGAGCAGTACTTC.

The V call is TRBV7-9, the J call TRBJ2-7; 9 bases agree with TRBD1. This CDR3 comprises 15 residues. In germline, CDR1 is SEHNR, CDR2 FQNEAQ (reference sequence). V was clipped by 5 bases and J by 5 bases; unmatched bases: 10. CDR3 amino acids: CASSPRGQGGHEQYF. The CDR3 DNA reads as TGTGCCAGCAGCCCCCGGGGACAGGGCGGCCACGAGCAGTACTTC.

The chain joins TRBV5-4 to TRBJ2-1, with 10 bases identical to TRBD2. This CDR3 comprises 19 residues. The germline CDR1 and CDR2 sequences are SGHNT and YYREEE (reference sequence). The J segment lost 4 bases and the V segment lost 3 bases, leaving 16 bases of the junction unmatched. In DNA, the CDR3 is TGTGCCAGCAGCTATCCGGGACAGTCTAGCGGGGGACTGTACAATGAGCAGTTCTTC. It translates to CASSYPGQSSGGLYNEQFF.

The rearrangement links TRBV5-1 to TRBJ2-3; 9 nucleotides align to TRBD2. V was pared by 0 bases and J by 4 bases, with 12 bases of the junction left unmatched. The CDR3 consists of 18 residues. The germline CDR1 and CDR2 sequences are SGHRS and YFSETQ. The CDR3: CASSLEGGRAEGADTQYF. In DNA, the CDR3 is TGCGCCAGCAGCTTGGAGGGCGGGAGGGCGGAAGGAGCAGATACGCAGTATTTT.

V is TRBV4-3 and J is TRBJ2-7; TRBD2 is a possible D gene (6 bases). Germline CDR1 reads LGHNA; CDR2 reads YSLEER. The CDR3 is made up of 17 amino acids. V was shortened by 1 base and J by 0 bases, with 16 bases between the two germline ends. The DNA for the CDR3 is TGCGCCAGCAGCCAAGGGGCGGCGGGGAGGAGCTCCTACGAGCAGTACTTC. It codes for CASSQGAAGRSSYEQYF.

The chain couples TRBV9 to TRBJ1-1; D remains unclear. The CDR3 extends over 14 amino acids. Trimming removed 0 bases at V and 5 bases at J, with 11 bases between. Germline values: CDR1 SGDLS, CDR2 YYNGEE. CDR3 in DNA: TGTGCCAGCAGCGTAGACCTTGGAGGGACTGAAGCTTTCTTT. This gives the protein CASSVDLGGTEAFF.

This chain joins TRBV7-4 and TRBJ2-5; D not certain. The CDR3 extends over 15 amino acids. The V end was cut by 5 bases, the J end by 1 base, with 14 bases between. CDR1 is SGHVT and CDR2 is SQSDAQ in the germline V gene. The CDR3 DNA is TGTGCCAGCAGCCTCATGTGGGCCCCCCAAGAGACCCAGTACTTC. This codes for CASSLMWAPQETQYF.